This TCR beta chain was sequenced during a study of cytomegalovirus exposure and HLA in healthy donors. Study-wide context: Early on, a data release was issued that held roughly 86 million unique TCRs from HLA-typed donors. The study placed less than 90% of its approximately 430 genotyped donors in the Caucasian-associated ancestry cluster. Overall study results and limits: The study listed 164 cytomegalovirus-associated TCR beta chains. A prior analysis recorded that most TCR beta V segments were productive about 87% or about 30% of the time.

Vbeta (60) and Jbeta (13) primers were used in the PCR. Method: immunoSEQ multiplex PCR; TCRdb's copy keeps in-frame clones and lacks some. The table records fewer than 85,000 clones, around 78% of them present only once. Germline assignment: CDR1 SGHRS and CDR2 YFSETQ. The CDR3 has 13 residues. Trimming pared 0 bases from V and 8 bases from J, leaving 11 bases between. In this sample, this clone turned up once. Its specificity is not known. The origin of this receptor is a man aged 18 to 29 in good health and CMV-seropositive. The chain couples TRBV5-1 to TRBJ1-1, with D perhaps matching TRBD1 (6 bases). The sample consisted of PBMCs. CDR3 bases: TGCGCCAGCAGCTTGGTCTCAGGGGAGGAAGCTTTCTTT. Translating it yields CASSLVSGEEAFF.